The next 21 T cell receptor beta chains were all read from a single sample in a study of blood T cell repertoires in COVID-19. TCRdb keeps only in-frame clones here, not all; method: immunoSEQ multiplex PCR. Among under 70,000 clones listed, roughly nine tenths were seen once. Sequencing used peripheral blood. All receptors derive from a woman aged 55-69 years with active or convalescent COVID-19.

This sequence joins TRBV7-9 and TRBJ1-2, with D maybe TRBD1 (6 bases). This CDR3 comprises 13 residues. The V end was cut by 4 bases, the J end by 6 bases, with 12 bases between. CDR1 and CDR2 from the germline V gene are SEHNR and FQNEAQ (reference sequence). Here the CDR3 reads CASSSGTTDGYTF. The CDR3 DNA is TGTGCCAGCAGCTCCGGGACAACTGATGGCTACACCTTC.

The V and J genes are TRBV2 and TRBJ1-5, with 9 bases matching TRBD1. The CDR3 spans 15 residues. Looked up from germline, CDR1 is SNHLY and CDR2 is FYNNEI. Losses at the gene ends were 8 bases for V and 5 bases for J; bases not matched to a gene: 10. The CDR3 reads CASGRDRVYYQPQHF. The CDR3, as DNA: TGTGCCAGCGGCCGGGACAGGGTTTATTATCAGCCCCAGCATTTT.

This clone was seen only once. The J gene is TRBJ1-5, the V gene TRBV27; D is perhaps TRBD1 (5 bases). This CDR3 is built from 13 residues. Germline V gene sequence: CDR1 MNHEY, CDR2 SMNVEV (reference sequence). The V end lost 5 bases, the J end lost 6 bases, and 11 bases lay between the germline ends. The CDR3 bases are TGTGCCAGCAGTCCCTACGGGGGTCAGCCCCAGCATTTT. Protein product: CASSPYGGQPQHF.

This chain joins TRBV25-1 and TRBJ1-2; 8 bases line up with TRBD1. Germline values: CDR1 MGHDK, CDR2 SYGVNS. This CDR3 spans 14 amino acids. V gave up 3 bases and J gave up 7 bases; unmatched junction bases: 7. The CDR3 bases are TGTGCCAGCAGTGATAACGTAGGGACAGGTGGCTACACCTTC. Translation: CASSDNVGTGGYTF.

V usage is TRBV30 and J usage is TRBJ2-3; 9 positions match TRBD1. The CDR3 loop spans 15 amino acids. V lost 3 bases and J lost 3; bases outside the gene matches: 7. Per the germline V gene, CDR1 is GTSNPN and CDR2 is SVGIG (reference sequence). The CDR3 sequence: CAWSAGTGRTDTQYF. DNA for the CDR3: TGTGCCTGGAGCGCCGGGACAGGGAGGACAGATACGCAGTATTTT.

This chain joins TRBV7-3 and TRBJ1-5; TRBD1 matches 7 bases. This CDR3 contains 14 residues. V shed 5 bases and J 5 bases; nucleotides not matched to a gene: 6. In germline, CDR1 is SGHTA, CDR2 FQGTGA. CDR3 sequence: CASSLTGFDQPQHF. In DNA form, the CDR3 reads TGTGCCAGCAGCCTGACAGGGTTCGATCAGCCCCAGCATTTT. Using reference TRBV7-3 and TRBJ1-5 for the parts outside the CDR3, the full variable domain is GAGVSQTPSNKVTEKGKYVELRCDPISGHTALYWYRQSLGQGPEFLIYFQGTGAADDSGLPNDRFFAVRPEGSVSTLKIQRTERGDSAVYLCASSLTGFDQPQHFGDGTRLSIL.

CDR3 in amino acids: CASSLGGLHEKLFF. In DNA form, the CDR3 reads TGTGCCAGCAGTTTAGGGGGGTTGCATGAAAAACTGTTTTTT. The rearrangement links TRBV28 to TRBJ1-4, with D maybe TRBD1 (5 bases). Germline CDR1 reads MDHEN; CDR2 reads SYDVKM. Trimming stripped 2 bases from V and 6 bases from J, with 10 bases between. This CDR3 is 14 amino acids long.

The rearrangement uses TRBV4-1 and TRBJ2-3; TRBD2 matches at 15 bases. The V gene's germline CDR1 is MGHRA and CDR2 YSYEKL. The junction had 9 bases not matched to a gene; V was cut back by 0 bases and J by 5 bases. This CDR3 contains 19 residues. CDR3: CASSQEPPGLAGGQDTQYF. In nucleotides, the CDR3 is TGCGCCAGCAGCCAAGAACCCCCAGGACTAGCGGGGGGGCAAGATACGCAGTATTTT.

The chain combines TRBV4-1 with TRBJ1-2; D is ambiguous. The germline V and J ends were trimmed by 0 bases and 4 bases, with 12 bases remaining between them. This CDR3 comprises 15 residues. Germline V lookup: CDR1 MGHRA, CDR2 YSYEKL. The CDR3 DNA sequence: TGCGCCAGCAGCCAAGATCGGTCGTCCTTCTATGGCTACACCTTC. Translation: CASSQDRSSFYGYTF.

The count of this clone is one. The chain uses TRBV19 and TRBJ1-1; 7 nucleotides line up with TRBD1. The CDR3 has 14 amino acids. J lost 1 base, V lost 4 bases, and 3 bases had no gene match. The germline V gene has CDR1 LNHDA and CDR2 SQIVND (reference sequence). Written as DNA, the CDR3 is TGTGCCAGTAGTAGACAGGGAGGGAACACTGAAGCTTTCTTT. It specifies CASSRQGGNTEAFF.

The chain couples TRBV19 to TRBJ2-5; perhaps TRBD2 as D (6 bases). The CDR3 length is 14 residues. Trimming left V 1 base short and J 5 bases short, with 11 bases between. Germline V CDR1 and CDR2: LNHDA, SQIVND (reference sequence). CDR3 protein: CASSIGGGWETQYF. CDR3 DNA: TGTGCCAGTAGTATAGGAGGAGGGTGGGAGACCCAGTACTTC. The whole variable domain, remainder taken from reference TRBV19 and TRBJ2-5, is DGGITQSPKYLFRKEGQNVTLSCEQNLNHDAMYWYRQDPGQGLRLIYYSQIVNDFQKGDIAEGYSVSREKKESFPLTVTSAQKNPTAFYLCASSIGGGWETQYFGPGTRLLVL.

The chain carries TRBV19 and TRBJ1-1; TRBD1 might be the D (5 bases). The CDR3 is 13 residues long. Trimming removed 6 bases from V and 5 bases from J, with 13 bases in between. Germline-derived CDR1 and CDR2 are LNHDA and SQIVND (reference sequence). For the CDR3, the DNA is TGTGCCAGTAGCCCTGACAGAAGGACTGAAGCTTTCTTT. Its translation is CASSPDRRTEAFF.

J is TRBJ1-4 and V is TRBV25-1, with TRBD1 matching 7 bases. The CDR3 totals 14 residues. The trim removed 6 bases at V and 5 bases at J, leaving 6 bases unmatched. Germline loops: CDR1 MGHDK, CDR2 SYGVNS. The CDR3 sequence: CASRDRWGNEKLFF. In DNA, the CDR3 is TGTGCCAGCAGGGACAGGTGGGGAAATGAAAAACTGTTTTTT.

CDR3 nucleotides: TGTGCCAGCAGTTCGATCCCGGGGGGGAGGGGGTACAATGAGCAGTTCTTC. This gives the protein CASSSIPGGRGYNEQFF. The chain recombines TRBV28 with TRBJ2-1; TRBD2 aligns across 8 bases. V lost 4 bases to trimming and J lost 4 bases; unmatched junction nucleotides: 12. The CDR3 covers 17 residues. Germline V gives CDR1 MDHEN, CDR2 SYDVKM.

This rearrangement joins TRBV2 to TRBJ2-5; no clear D. Trimming left V 4 bases short and J 10 bases short, with 13 bases between. Per germline, CDR1 SNHLY and CDR2 FYNNEI. The CDR3 spans 12 residues. The CDR3, as DNA: TGTGCCAGCAGTGTCGTGCCAGGTGACCAGTACTTC. Amino acids: CASSVVPGDQYF.

The sample holds one count of this clone. The chain carries TRBV28 and TRBJ2-3, with 8 nucleotides matching TRBD2. This CDR3 is built from 16 residues. The ends lost 4 bases at V and 0 bases at J; junction bases unmatched: 6. CDR1 and CDR2 from the germline V gene are MDHEN and SYDVKM. The CDR3 protein is CASSSGTRGSTDTQYF. In nucleotides, the CDR3 is TGTGCCAGCAGTTCTGGGACTAGAGGGAGCACAGATACGCAGTATTTT.

V usage is TRBV2 and J usage is TRBJ1-3; D call uncertain. CDR1 and CDR2 (germline): SNHLY, FYNNEI. The CDR3 consists of 14 residues. V was cut by 10 bases and J by 2 bases, with 15 bases left in between. The CDR3 DNA reads as TGTGCCACCAAAACAGCTAGCACTGGAAACACCATATATTTT. This gives the protein CATKTASTGNTIYF.

The rearrangement uses TRBV4-1 and TRBJ2-2; 10 bases align to TRBD2. The CDR3 spans 16 residues. Looked up from germline, CDR1 is MGHRA and CDR2 is YSYEKL. V shed 4 bases and J 7 bases; nucleotides not matched to a gene: 9. This chain's CDR3 is CASSPRAGGQVGELFF. The CDR3 DNA reads TGCGCCAGCAGCCCAAGAGCGGGGGGGCAGGTCGGGGAGCTGTTTTTT.

The V call is TRBV28, the J call TRBJ2-1; 7 nucleotides align to TRBD2. Unmatched junction bases numbered 5, after V lost 4 bases and J lost 5 bases. Looked up from germline, CDR1 is MDHEN and CDR2 is SYDVKM. The length of the CDR3 is 14 residues. The CDR3: CASSSGDYDNEQFF. CDR3 in DNA: TGTGCCAGCAGTTCCGGGGACTATGACAATGAGCAGTTCTTC.

V and J are TRBV5-1 and TRBJ2-7; maybe TRBD2 (6 bases). The V end was cut by 2 bases, the J end by 6 bases, with 12 bases between. The CDR3 is 13 residues long. Germline CDR1 SGHRS, CDR2 YFSETQ. The CDR3 bases are TGCGCCAGCAGCTTAGCGGGCCTCTTCGAGCAGTACTTC. Translation: CASSLAGLFEQYF.

The V call is TRBV10-3, the J call TRBJ1-1; D may be TRBD1 (5 bases). The CDR3 totals 16 residues. CDR1 is ENHRY and CDR2 is SYGVKD in the germline V gene. Trimming removed 0 bases at V and 0 bases at J, with 11 bases between. The CDR3 loop is CAISESGGLMNTEAFF. CDR3 nucleotide sequence: TGTGCCATCAGTGAGTCGGGGGGACTTATGAACACTGAAGCTTTCTTT.